Following are 28 T cell receptor beta chains from one sample sequenced in a study of siplizumab effects on memory and regulatory T cells. The table came from immunoSEQ multiplex PCR; TCRdb's copy has only in-frame clones and leaves some out. This table holds around 100,000 clones, roughly 92% found once. The specimen sequenced was CD4+ T cells sorted from blood. The source of these receptors is a human donor in good health.

V is TRBV20-1 and J is TRBJ1-1; D uncertain. Trimming removed 6 bases at V and 6 bases at J, with 8 bases between. This CDR3 has 10 residues. Germline V gene data show CDR1 as DFQATT and CDR2 as SNEGSKA (reference sequence). In DNA form, the CDR3 reads TGCAGTGCGTATTTAGCTGAAGCTTTCTTT. Its translation is CSAYLAEAFF.

The chain has TRBV6-5 and TRBJ1-2, with 7 nucleotides matching TRBD1. The germline CDR1 and CDR2 sequences are MNHEY and SVGAGI. CDR3 length: 13 amino acids. V dropped 5 bases and J dropped 7; count of bases not matched to a gene: 7. The chain's CDR3 is CASSRGQVFGYTF. The CDR3 DNA sequence: TGTGCCAGCAGTCGCGGACAGGTTTTTGGCTACACCTTC.

In its sample, this clone was seen once. The chain couples TRBV28 to TRBJ1-5, with D unresolved. This CDR3 spans 15 amino acids. Looked up from germline, CDR1 is MDHEN and CDR2 is SYDVKM. Trimming shortened V by 6 bases and J by 2 bases, and 14 bases separated the two germline ends. In DNA, the CDR3 is TGTGCCAGCAGACGACGTCCTAGTGGCAATCAGCCCCAGCATTTT. Translating it yields CASRRRPSGNQPQHF.

This CDR3 is CASSVDGRNTGELFF. The CDR3 bases are TGTGCCAGCAGCGTAGACGGAAGGAACACCGGGGAGCTGTTTTTT. The chain employs TRBV9 and TRBJ2-2; D is undetermined. CDR3 length: 15 residues. Germline CDR1 and CDR2: SGDLS and YYNGEE. Trimming took 0 bases from V and 1 from J, leaving 7 bases between them.

The table lists this clone with a few counts. The chain is built from TRBV18 and TRBJ2-1, with D perhaps matching TRBD2 (5 bases). Looked up from germline, CDR1 is KGHSH and CDR2 is LQKENI. This CDR3 region has 14 residues. V dropped 0 bases and J dropped 6 bases, with 9 bases sitting between them. The CDR3 reads CASSPPSGFNEQFF. The CDR3 DNA sequence: TGTGCCAGCTCACCACCGTCGGGGTTCAATGAGCAGTTCTTC.

A few counts support this clone. The chain joins TRBV2 to TRBJ2-1; 9 positions agree with TRBD1. V dropped 6 bases and J dropped 10; count of bases not matched to a gene: 13. The CDR3 runs 15 residues. Germline V gene sequence: CDR1 SNHLY, CDR2 FYNNEI. DNA of the CDR3: TGTGCCAGCAGCAACTCCGGGACAGGGCCTAAAGAGCAGTTCTTC. This translates into CASSNSGTGPKEQFF.

This chain links TRBV11-2 with TRBJ1-3; 9 bases line up with TRBD1. Germline CDR1 SGHAT, CDR2 FQNNGV. The V segment lost 3 bases and the J segment 6 bases; nucleotides outside the gene matches: 12. CDR3 length: 17 residues. Written as DNA, the CDR3 is TGTGCCAGCAGCTTGTCTTTCCACAGGGGGCTAAAAAACACCATATATTTT. This sequence encodes CASSLSFHRGLKNTIYF.

V usage is TRBV27 and J usage is TRBJ1-5, with D possibly TRBD1 on 5 matching bases. Deletions cut 3 bases from V and 7 bases from J, with 28 bases between. Germline V gives CDR1 MNHEY, CDR2 SMNVEV (reference sequence). This CDR3 region has 19 residues. Here the CDR3 DNA reads TGTGCCAGCAGTTTTCGGAGTTCTCTGGGAGGGACTGCCTGGCAGCCCCAGCATTTT. Translated: CASSFRSSLGGTAWQPQHF.

The chain couples TRBV19 to TRBJ2-7; 7 bases agree with TRBD1. Germline V lookup: CDR1 LNHDA, CDR2 SQIVND (reference sequence). V shed 6 bases and J 3 bases; nucleotides not matched to a gene: 8. The CDR3 consists of 14 residues. CDR3 region: CASSRQGLGYEQYF. The CDR3 DNA is TGTGCCAGTAGCAGACAGGGCTTAGGCTACGAGCAGTACTTC.

The J gene is TRBJ1-1, the V gene TRBV18, with D possibly being TRBD1 (5 bases). The CDR3 length is 15 residues. The germline CDR1 and CDR2 sequences are KGHSH and LQKENI. V was trimmed by 6 bases and J by 4 bases, leaving 18 bases between them. The DNA for the CDR3 is TGTGCCAGCTCCCTAGAGCAGGGTAGGGGCACTGAAGCTTTCTTT. It codes for CASSLEQGRGTEAFF.

The rearrangement joins TRBV7-6 to TRBJ2-5, with 7 bases aligning to TRBD2. J gave up 1 base and V 2 bases, and 1 base lay outside the gene matches. The CDR3 extends over 14 amino acids. Per germline, CDR1 SGHVS and CDR2 FNYEAQ. CDR3 loop: CASSLTSAQETQYF. The DNA of the CDR3 is TGTGCCAGCAGCTTAACTAGCGCCCAAGAGACCCAGTACTTC.

The CDR3 DNA reads TGCGCCAGCACCCTGGGAAGGGTCACAGATACGCAGTATTTT. It is translated as CASTLGRVTDTQYF. The rearrangement joins TRBV5-1 to TRBJ2-3; D remains ambiguous. Between the trimmed V and J ends, which lost 6 bases and 2 bases, there was a span of 13 bases. Germline V gene data show CDR1 as SGHRS and CDR2 as YFSETQ. This CDR3 has 14 amino acids.

CDR3 nucleotides: TGTGCCAGCAGCCCTCGGACAGGGGTCGGGGAGACCCAGTACTTC. This encodes CASSPRTGVGETQYF. This sequence joins TRBV5-5 and TRBJ2-5, with 9 bases that match TRBD1. This CDR3 comprises 15 residues. J gave up 5 bases and V 4 bases, and 9 bases lay outside the gene matches. The germline V gene encodes CDR1 SGHKS and CDR2 YYEKEE (reference sequence).

The chain recombines TRBV11-2 with TRBJ1-1; no definite D call. Germline lookup yields CDR1 SGHAT and CDR2 FQNNGV. CDR3 length: 14 residues. V lost 3 bases and J lost 9, with 17 bases in between. CDR3: CASSFETLEMQAFF. For the CDR3, the DNA is TGTGCCAGCAGCTTCGAAACCCTCGAGATGCAAGCTTTCTTT.

The rearrangement uses TRBV2 and TRBJ1-6; D is unclear. The CDR3 spans 15 residues. V was clipped by 7 bases and J by 6 bases, with 16 bases between them. CDR1 SNHLY and CDR2 FYNNEI come from the germline V gene. The CDR3 coding sequence is TGTGCCAGCAATCCGCAATCGGATTTTAATTCACCCCTCCACTTT. It encodes CASNPQSDFNSPLHF.

This clone was counted only a few times. This CDR3 is CAWQNPNSPLHF. The DNA of the CDR3 is TGTGCCTGGCAGAACCCTAATTCACCCCTCCACTTT. The rearrangement joins TRBV30 to TRBJ1-6, with D hard to call. The germline gives CDR1 GTSNPN, CDR2 SVGIG (reference sequence). CDR3 length: 12 amino acids. The V end was cut by 5 bases, the J end by 6 bases, with 8 bases between.

This chain joins TRBV7-3 and TRBJ2-5; D not certain. Per germline, CDR1 SGHTA and CDR2 FQGTGA. Trimming cost V 5 bases and J 13 bases, with 17 bases left between them. The length of the CDR3 is 12 residues. For the CDR3, the DNA is TGTGCCAGCAGCCGCACGACTCCAAGGCGGTACTTC. Residues: CASSRTTPRRYF.

V is TRBV6-1 and J is TRBJ2-7; 10 nucleotides match TRBD1. The CDR3 contains 15 residues. Germline CDR1 reads MNHNS; CDR2 reads SASEGT. V lost 7 bases, J lost 3 bases, and 9 bases stayed unmatched. The CDR3 is CASTRNGQGDYEQYF. The CDR3 nucleotides are TGTGCCAGCACGAGGAACGGACAGGGGGACTACGAGCAGTACTTC.

This chain joins TRBV6-1 and TRBJ2-3; D remains ambiguous. The germline V gene has CDR1 MNHNS and CDR2 SASEGT. The CDR3 contains 15 residues. V dropped 8 bases and J dropped 2 bases, with 17 bases sitting between them. As DNA, the CDR3 is TGTGCCAGCTTCGACCGCGGCGGAGCCACAGATACGCAGTATTTT. It is translated as CASFDRGGATDTQYF.

The J gene is TRBJ1-6, the V gene TRBV4-2; no firm D call. Germline loops: CDR1 LGHNA, CDR2 YNFKEQ. This CDR3 spans 15 amino acids. V gave up 0 bases and J gave up 9 bases, with 12 bases separating them. The CDR3 is CASSQERQRASPLHF. As DNA, the CDR3 is TGTGCCAGCAGCCAAGAAAGGCAGCGGGCTTCACCCCTCCACTTT.

Only one count was recorded for this clone. V is TRBV10-3 and J is TRBJ2-2; TRBD2 agrees at 11 bases. CDR3 length equals 16 residues. The V and J ends lost 9 bases and 2 bases, in that order; junction bases with no gene match: 8. Looked up from germline, CDR1 is ENHRY and CDR2 is SYGVKD. The CDR3 sequence: CAMKPGLAENTGELFF. The CDR3 DNA reads as TGTGCCATGAAGCCGGGACTAGCGGAAAACACCGGGGAGCTGTTTTTT.

This chain joins TRBV5-4 and TRBJ2-2; D gene uncertain. With 4 bases removed from V and 7 bases from J, the gap between germline ends came to 14 bases. The CDR3 has 14 residues. Germline V gene data show CDR1 as SGHNT and CDR2 as YYREEE (reference sequence). The CDR3 spells CASSVGGLGGELFF. Written as DNA, the CDR3 is TGTGCCAGCAGCGTAGGTGGTTTGGGCGGGGAGCTGTTTTTT.

V gene TRBV7-3 combines with J gene TRBJ2-3; possible D gene TRBD2, 5 bases. The CDR3 is made up of 15 amino acids. Trimming pared 1 base from V and 2 bases from J, leaving 10 bases between. Germline CDR1 SGHTA, CDR2 FQGTGA. CDR3 residues: CASSLMSLATDTQYF. The CDR3 DNA reads TGTGCCAGCAGCTTAATGAGTCTAGCCACAGATACGCAGTATTTT.

As concerns this clone: The germline gene is not matched at one end of the junction; a read error may be the cause. This chain links TRBV30 with TRBJ2-1; 7 bases are a match to TRBD1. Germline V lookup: CDR1 GTSNPN, CDR2 SVGIG (reference sequence). CDR3 length: 11 residues. The CDR3 DNA is TGTGCCTGGGAACGCGAAGGGGGCAGGCTCTTC. Protein: CAWEREGGRLF.

V usage is TRBV5-1 and J usage is TRBJ1-2; D is unclear. Trimming shortened V by 5 bases and J by 1 base, and 15 bases separated the two germline ends. Germline-derived CDR1 and CDR2 are SGHRS and YFSETQ. This CDR3 has 15 residues. CDR3 DNA sequence: TGCGCCAGCAGAGGGTCAGACAACTATAACTATGGCTACACCTTC. Translating it yields CASRGSDNYNYGYTF.

The V gene is TRBV4-1, the J gene TRBJ1-4, with D unresolved. Trimming took off 0 bases at V and 1 base at J, with 6 bases between the two ends. CDR3 length equals 15 residues. Germline V gene data show CDR1 as MGHRA and CDR2 as YSYEKL. DNA for the CDR3: TGCGCCAGCAGCCAAGATTATGGAACTAATGAAAAACTGTTTTTT. This encodes CASSQDYGTNEKLFF.

The chain joins TRBV27 to TRBJ2-1; D not resolved. The germline CDR1 and CDR2 sequences are MNHEY and SMNVEV (reference sequence). This CDR3 has 12 amino acids. Deletions cut 0 bases from V and 10 bases from J, with 7 bases between. CDR3 sequence (DNA): TGTGCCAGCAGTTTATCAGGACGCGAGCAGTTCTTC. It specifies CASSLSGREQFF.

The chain joins TRBV11-3 to TRBJ2-1; the D is unclear. CDR1 SGHNT and CDR2 YENEEA come from the germline V gene. The CDR3 totals 12 residues. With 5 bases removed from V and 4 bases from J, the gap between germline ends came to 6 bases. For the CDR3, the DNA is TGTGCCAGCAGCGTGGCTTACAATGAGCAGTTCTTC. Its translation is CASSVAYNEQFF. Combining the CDR3 with reference TRBV11-3 and TRBJ2-1 gives the whole variable domain EAGVVQSPRYKIIEKKQPVAFWCNPISGHNTLYWYLQNLGQGPELLIRYENEEAVDDSQLPKDRFSAERLKGVDSTLKIQPAELGDSAVYLCASSVAYNEQFFGPGTRLTVL.